The present T cell receptor beta chain was sequenced within a study of T cell responses to AZD1222 COVID-19 vaccine. Germline CDR1 and CDR2: KGHSH and LQKENI. The CDR3 runs 16 residues. The V gene lost 3 bases and the J gene lost 5 bases, with 19 bases spanning the gap. Repertoires were generated with immunoSEQ multiplex PCR, while TCRdb's copy carries only in-frame clones and drops some. The sample records approximately 200,000 clones, approximately 95% being singletons. The receptor's source is an adult who received the AZD1222 COVID-19 vaccine. The starting material was peripheral blood, obtained 28 days after the second AZD1222 dose. The chain joins TRBV18 to TRBJ1-2, with D perhaps matching TRBD1 (6 bases). The CDR3 loop is CASSPSPPPDSYGYTF. The CDR3 DNA is TGTGCCAGCTCACCGTCCCCGCCCCCGGACAGTTATGGCTACACCTTC.